This TCR beta chain is from a study of shared clonotypes between healthy human individuals. Between the trimmed V and J ends, which lost 7 bases and 5 bases, there was a span of 15 bases. The CDR3 length is 13 residues. Germline V gives CDR1 MNHNS, CDR2 SASEGT. Study conclusions and caveats: Having only a few donors restricted how much genetic and exposure-history diversity was captured.

Regarding this clone: Its antigen is unknown.

There were only Caucasian adults among the donors, and all lived in Nashville, Tennessee. An assay was performed, and its level was deep. Unsorted PBMC DNA went through sequencing on ten immunoSEQ deep assay plates. Profiling relied on immunoSEQ multiplex PCR, and the TCRdb table lists in-frame clones only, not all of them. This table holds a few hundred thousand clones, 70% to 80% found once. This clonotype was sampled from a woman between 35 and 50 years old in good health. Some clones in this sample may be carry-over from other donors' samples. The sequenced sample was PBMCs. The gene calls are TRBV6-1 and TRBJ2-7; D may be TRBD2 (7 bases). CDR3 sequence reads: CASKGGGADEQYF. CDR3 nucleotide sequence: TGTGCCAGCAAAGGTGGGGGGGCCGACGAGCAGTACTTC.